The entry that follows covers one T cell receptor (beta chain) sequence. The data were obtained in a study of cytomegalovirus exposure and HLA in healthy donors. Amplification used 60 Vbeta primers and 13 Jbeta primers. Profiling relied on immunoSEQ multiplex PCR, and the TCRdb table lists in-frame clones only, not all of them. The repertoire consists of about 110,000 clones, with approximately 70% occurring once and the leading ten covering approximately 0.9%. The CDR3 contains 18 residues. CDR1 KGHSH and CDR2 LQKENI come from the germline V gene. Trimming cost V 3 bases and J 7 bases; bases outside gene matches: 16.

This TCR derives from a woman under 40 in good health and CMV-seronegative. The chain is built from TRBV18 and TRBJ2-5; TRBD2 matches 11 bases. Input material: PBMCs. DNA of the CDR3: TGTGCCAGCTCACCGGTGACTAGCGGGGTCCCCGATTTAGCGACCCAGTACTTC. It yields the protein CASSPVTSGVPDLATQYF.